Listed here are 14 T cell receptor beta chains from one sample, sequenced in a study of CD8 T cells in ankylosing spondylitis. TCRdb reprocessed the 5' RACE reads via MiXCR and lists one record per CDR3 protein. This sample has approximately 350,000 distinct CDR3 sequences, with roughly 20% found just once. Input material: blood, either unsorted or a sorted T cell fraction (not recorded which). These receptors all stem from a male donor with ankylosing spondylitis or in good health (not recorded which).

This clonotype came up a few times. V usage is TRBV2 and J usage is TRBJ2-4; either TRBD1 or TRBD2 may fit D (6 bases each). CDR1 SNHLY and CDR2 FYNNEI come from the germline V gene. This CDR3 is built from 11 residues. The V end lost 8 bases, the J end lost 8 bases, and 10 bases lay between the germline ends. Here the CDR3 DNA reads TGTGCCAGCGGGGGGCGGGACATTCAGTACTTC. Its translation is CASGGRDIQYF.

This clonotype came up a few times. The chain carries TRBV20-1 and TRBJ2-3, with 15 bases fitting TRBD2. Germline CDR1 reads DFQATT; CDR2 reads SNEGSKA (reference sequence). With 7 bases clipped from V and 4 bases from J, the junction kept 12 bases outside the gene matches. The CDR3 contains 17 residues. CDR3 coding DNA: TGCAGTGTCCCCGGACTAGCGGGGGGGCCTTCCGCAGATACGCAGTATTTT. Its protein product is CSVPGLAGGPSADTQYF.

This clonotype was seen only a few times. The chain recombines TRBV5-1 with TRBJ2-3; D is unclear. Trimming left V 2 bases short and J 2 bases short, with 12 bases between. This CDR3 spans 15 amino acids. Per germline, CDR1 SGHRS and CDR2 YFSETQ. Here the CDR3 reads CASSLHPTPTDTQYF. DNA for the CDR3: TGCGCCAGCAGCTTACATCCTACACCCACAGATACGCAGTATTTT.

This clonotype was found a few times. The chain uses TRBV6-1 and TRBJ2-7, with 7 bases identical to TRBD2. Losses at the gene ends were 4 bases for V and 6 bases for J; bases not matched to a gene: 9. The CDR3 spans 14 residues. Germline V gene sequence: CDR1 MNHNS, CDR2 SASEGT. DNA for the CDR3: TGTGCCAGCAGTGGCCGGGGGAGGGGAGGCGAGCAGTACTTC. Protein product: CASSGRGRGGEQYF.

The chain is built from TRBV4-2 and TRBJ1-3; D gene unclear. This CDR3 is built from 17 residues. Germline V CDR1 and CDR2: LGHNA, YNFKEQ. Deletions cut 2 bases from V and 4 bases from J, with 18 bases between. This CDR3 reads CASSQKRAGAAGNTIYF. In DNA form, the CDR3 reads TGTGCCAGCAGCCAAAAGCGTGCGGGAGCAGCGGGAAACACCATATATTTT.

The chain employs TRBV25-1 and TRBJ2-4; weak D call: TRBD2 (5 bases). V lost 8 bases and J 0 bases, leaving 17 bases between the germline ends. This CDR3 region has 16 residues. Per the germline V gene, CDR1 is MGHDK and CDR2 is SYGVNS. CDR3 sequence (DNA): TGTGCCAGCCTTAGCGAGACTGAGCTAGCCAAAAACATTCAGTACTTC. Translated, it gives CASLSETELAKNIQYF.

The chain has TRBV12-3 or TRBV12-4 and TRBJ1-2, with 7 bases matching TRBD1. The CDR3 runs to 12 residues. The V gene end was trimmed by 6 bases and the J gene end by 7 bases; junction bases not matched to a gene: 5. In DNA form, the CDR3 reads TGTGCCAGCAGGCAGGGGGTCTTTGGCTACACCTTC. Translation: CASRQGVFGYTF.

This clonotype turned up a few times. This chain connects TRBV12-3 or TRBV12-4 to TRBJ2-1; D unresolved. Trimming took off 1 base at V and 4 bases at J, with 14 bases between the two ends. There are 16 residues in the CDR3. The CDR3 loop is CASSLVAGILYNEQFF. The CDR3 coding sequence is TGTGCCAGCAGTTTAGTGGCAGGTATCCTATACAATGAGCAGTTCTTC.

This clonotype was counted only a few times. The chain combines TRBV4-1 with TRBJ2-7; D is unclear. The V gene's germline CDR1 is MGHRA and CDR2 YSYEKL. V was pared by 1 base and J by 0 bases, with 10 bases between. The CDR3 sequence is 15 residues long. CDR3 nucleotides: TGCGCCAGCAGCCAAGGAGGCCAGAGCTCCTACGAGCAGTACTTC. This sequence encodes CASSQGGQSSYEQYF.

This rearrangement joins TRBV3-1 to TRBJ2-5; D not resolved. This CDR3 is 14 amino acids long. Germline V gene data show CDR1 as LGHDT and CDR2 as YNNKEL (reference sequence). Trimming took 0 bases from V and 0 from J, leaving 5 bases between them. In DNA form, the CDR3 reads TGTGCCAGCAGCCAAGAAGACAACCAAGAGACCCAGTACTTC. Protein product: CASSQEDNQETQYF.

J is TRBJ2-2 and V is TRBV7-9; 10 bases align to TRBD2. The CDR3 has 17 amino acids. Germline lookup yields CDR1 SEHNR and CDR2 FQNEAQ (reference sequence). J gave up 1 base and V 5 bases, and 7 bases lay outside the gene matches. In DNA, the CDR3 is TGTGCCAGCAGCCCGTTAGCGGGGGGCAAGAACACCGGGGAGCTGTTTTTT. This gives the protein CASSPLAGGKNTGELFF.

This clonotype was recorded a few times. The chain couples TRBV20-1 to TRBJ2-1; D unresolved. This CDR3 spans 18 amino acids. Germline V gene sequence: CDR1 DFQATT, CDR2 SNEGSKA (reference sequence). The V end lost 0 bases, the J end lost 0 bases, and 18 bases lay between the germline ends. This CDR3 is CSARDPGGSTSSYNEQFF. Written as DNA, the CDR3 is TGCAGTGCTAGAGATCCAGGTGGTAGCACCAGCTCCTACAATGAGCAGTTCTTC.

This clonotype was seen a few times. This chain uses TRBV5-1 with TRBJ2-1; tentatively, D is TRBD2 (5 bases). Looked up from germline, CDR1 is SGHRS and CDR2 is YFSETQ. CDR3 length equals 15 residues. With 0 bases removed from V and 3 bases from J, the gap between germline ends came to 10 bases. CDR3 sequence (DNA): TGCGCCAGCAGCTTGGGCGGGCCTGACTACAATGAGCAGTTCTTC. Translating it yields CASSLGGPDYNEQFF.

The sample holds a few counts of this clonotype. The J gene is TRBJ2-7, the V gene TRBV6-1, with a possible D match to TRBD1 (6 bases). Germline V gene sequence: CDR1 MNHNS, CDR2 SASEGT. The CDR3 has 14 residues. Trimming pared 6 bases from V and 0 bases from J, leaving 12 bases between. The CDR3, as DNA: TGTGCCAGCAGCCAGGGGTCTTCCTCCTACGAGCAGTACTTC. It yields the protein CASSQGSSSYEQYF.